This T cell receptor beta chain originates from a study of shared clonotypes between healthy human individuals. The CDR3 spans 13 residues. Germline V gene data show CDR1 as SEHNR and CDR2 as FQNEAQ (reference sequence). V was pared by 6 bases and J by 7 bases, with 15 bases between. Some clones are missing from TCRdb's copy, which holds only in-frame ones; the method was immunoSEQ multiplex PCR. Of about 1.5 million clones in the sample, 95% to 99% were seen once. The gene calls are TRBV7-9 and TRBJ1-1; tentative D call: TRBD1 (6 bases). The sequenced sample was naive CD4+ T cells sorted from blood. Indicated subset: CD45RA+ positively selected. The clonotype was recovered from a man under 40 in good health. CDR3 sequence (DNA): TGTGCCAGCAGACAAAACTCGGACAGTGAAGCTTTCTTT. Translating gives CASRQNSDSEAFF.